The 27 T cell receptor beta chains below come from one sample, sequenced in a study of blood T cell repertoires in COVID-19. The table came from immunoSEQ multiplex PCR; TCRdb's copy has only in-frame clones and leaves some out. Of about half a million clones listed, 80% to 90% are singletons. The sequenced sample consisted of peripheral blood. The receptors were gathered from a human donor in a cohort sampled during active COVID-19.

The genes are TRBV7-9 and TRBJ2-5; TRBD1 aligns across 9 bases. With 4 bases clipped from V and 8 bases from J, the junction kept 5 bases outside the gene matches. There are 13 residues in the CDR3. Germline V CDR1 and CDR2: SEHNR, FQNEAQ (reference sequence). The CDR3 here is CASSSGTGNTQYF. The DNA for the CDR3 is TGTGCCAGCAGCTCGGGGACAGGGAACACCCAGTACTTC. The full variable domain, with the rest looked up from reference TRBV7-9 and TRBJ2-5, is DTGVSQNPRHKITKRGQNVTFRCDPISEHNRLYWYRQTLGQGPEFLTYFQNEAQLEKSRLLSDRFSAERPKGSFSTLEIQRTEQGDSAMYLCASSSGTGNTQYFGPGTRLLVL.

This clone was counted a single time. The V and J genes are TRBV14 and TRBJ2-4, with TRBD2 matching 7 bases. V lost 0 bases and J lost 9; bases outside the gene matches: 8. Germline CDR1 is SGHDN and CDR2 is FVKESK. The CDR3 runs to 15 residues. CDR3: CASSQEGGVRGIQYF. CDR3 nucleotides: TGTGCCAGCAGCCAAGAGGGAGGGGTCCGGGGCATTCAGTACTTC.

This sequence joins TRBV28 and TRBJ1-1; a possible D gene is TRBD1 (5 bases). CDR1 and CDR2 from the germline V gene are MDHEN and SYDVKM. The CDR3 is 15 amino acids. V was pared by 7 bases and J by 4 bases, with 19 bases between. In nucleotides, the CDR3 is TGTGCCAGCATCCCGGCGGTGGGGAGGGGCACTGAAGCTTTCTTT. It specifies CASIPAVGRGTEAFF.

V is TRBV7-9 and J is TRBJ2-1, with a possible D match to TRBD1 (6 bases). The length of the CDR3 is 14 residues. V shed 4 bases and J shed 9 bases, with 16 bases lying between them. Germline loops: CDR1 SEHNR, CDR2 FQNEAQ (reference sequence). This CDR3 reads CASSSLGGFTEQFF. For the CDR3, the DNA is TGTGCCAGCAGCTCTCTAGGGGGATTTACTGAGCAGTTCTTC.

The chain carries TRBV28 and TRBJ1-2, with D possibly TRBD1 on 6 matching bases. The germline gives CDR1 MDHEN, CDR2 SYDVKM. The CDR3 length is 15 residues. V dropped 8 bases and J dropped 2 bases, with 18 bases sitting between them. CDR3 sequence (DNA): TGTGCCAGCCTGAAAGGGGGGGCCGCAAACTATGGCTACACCTTC. It is translated as CASLKGGAANYGYTF.

V is TRBV2 and J is TRBJ2-3; 12 bases line up with TRBD1. The CDR3 loop spans 14 amino acids. CDR1 and CDR2 (germline): SNHLY, FYNNEI. V gave up 8 bases and J gave up 5 bases; unmatched junction bases: 5. The CDR3 spells CASARDRGQDTQYF. The CDR3 DNA follows: TGTGCCAGCGCCCGGGACAGGGGGCAAGATACGCAGTATTTT.

The DNA of the CDR3 is TGTGCCAGCAGTCCCCGGACAGGGTTTCGGCAGTACTTC. Its translation is CASSPRTGFRQYF. V usage is TRBV27 and J usage is TRBJ2-7, with 8 positions matching TRBD1. The germline gives CDR1 MNHEY, CDR2 SMNVEV (reference sequence). V lost 5 bases and J lost 9; bases outside the gene matches: 9. The CDR3 spans 13 residues.

J is TRBJ2-7 and V is TRBV5-1; possibly TRBD2 for D (7 bases). Trimming took 0 bases from V and 1 from J, leaving 17 bases between them. CDR3 length: 17 amino acids. Germline V gene data show CDR1 as SGHRS and CDR2 as YFSETQ. CDR3 sequence (DNA): TGCGCCAGCAGCTTGGGGCTGGGGCGGGGGCGTTCCTACGAGCAGTACTTC. Amino acids: CASSLGLGRGRSYEQYF.

The chain carries TRBV11-2 and TRBJ2-7; TRBD1 matches at 7 bases. The junction had 7 bases not matched to a gene; V was cut back by 1 base and J by 4 bases. Germline CDR1 and CDR2: SGHAT and FQNNGV. The CDR3 is 15 residues long. Here the CDR3 DNA reads TGTGCCAGCAGCTTAGTGTTAGGGGGCCTGTACGAGCAGTACTTC. Translating gives CASSLVLGGLYEQYF. The full variable domain, completed using reference TRBV11-2 and TRBJ2-7, is EAGVAQSPRYKIIEKRQSVAFWCNPISGHATLYWYQQILGQGPKLLIQFQNNGVVDDSQLPKDRFSAERLKGVDSTLKIQPAKLEDSAVYLCASSLVLGGLYEQYFGPGTRLTVT.

This clone was recorded once. The CDR3 spells CASSLITYNTEAFF. The CDR3 DNA reads TGTGCCAGCAGCTTGATAACCTATAACACTGAAGCTTTCTTT. The V and J genes are TRBV5-8 and TRBJ1-1; D is uncertain. The germline V and J ends were trimmed by 1 base and 2 bases, with 9 bases remaining between them. CDR3 length equals 14 residues. Germline V gene data show CDR1 as SGHTS and CDR2 as YDEGEE.

The chain has TRBV28 and TRBJ1-2; D gene uncertain. V was shortened by 6 bases and J by 2 bases, with 10 bases between the two germline ends. CDR1 MDHEN and CDR2 SYDVKM come from the germline V gene. This CDR3 is 13 amino acids long. CDR3 region: CASSLRVNYGYTF. CDR3 nucleotides: TGTGCCAGCAGCCTACGGGTCAACTATGGCTACACCTTC.

V and J are TRBV7-2 and TRBJ2-1, with 10 positions matching TRBD2. The V and J ends lost 1 base and 5 bases, in that order; junction bases with no gene match: 5. Germline-derived CDR1 and CDR2 are SGHTA and FQGNSA. There are 16 residues in the CDR3. CDR3 nucleotide sequence: TGTGCCAGCAGCTTAGTTCGACTAGCGGGTAACAATGAGCAGTTCTTC. Amino acids: CASSLVRLAGNNEQFF. Drawing the rest from reference TRBV7-2 and TRBJ2-1, the complete variable domain is GAGVSQSPSNKVTEKGKDVELRCDPISGHTALYWYRQSLGQGLEFLIYFQGNSAPDKSGLPSDRFSAERTGGSVSTLTIQRTQQEDSAVYLCASSLVRLAGNNEQFFGPGTRLTVL.

The chain recombines TRBV12-5 with TRBJ2-3, with 8 positions matching TRBD1. Germline assignment: CDR1 LGHNT and CDR2 FRNRAP. Trimming cost V 6 bases and J 1 base; bases outside gene matches: 21. The CDR3 sequence is 20 residues long. In nucleotides, the CDR3 is TGTGCTAGTGGCCCCCAAGGAAGACAGGGGAGAGGGTTACGCACAGATACGCAGTATTTT. Its translation: CASGPQGRQGRGLRTDTQYF.

The CDR3 DNA is TGTGCCAGCAGCCTCCGGGACAGGGTCGACACCGGGGAGCTGTTTTTT. This sequence encodes CASSLRDRVDTGELFF. The V and J genes are TRBV5-5 and TRBJ2-2; 9 bases are a match to TRBD1. Per the germline V gene, CDR1 is SGHKS and CDR2 is YYEKEE (reference sequence). V shed 4 bases and J 3 bases; nucleotides not matched to a gene: 7. The length of the CDR3 is 16 residues. The variable domain in full, completed from reference TRBV5-5 and TRBJ2-2, reads DAGVTQSPTHLIKTRGQQVTLRCSPISGHKSVSWYQQVLGQGPQFIFQYYEKEERGRGNFPDRFSARQFPNYSSELNVNALLLGDSALYLCASSLRDRVDTGELFFGEGSRLTVL.

The V gene is TRBV9, the J gene TRBJ2-5, with 12 nucleotides matching TRBD2. J gave up 2 bases and V 0 bases, and 8 bases lay outside the gene matches. This CDR3 comprises 18 residues. Germline V CDR1 and CDR2: SGDLS, YYNGEE. The CDR3 loop reads CASSVALAGGPFQETQYF. The CDR3 bases are TGTGCCAGCAGCGTAGCGCTAGCGGGAGGGCCTTTTCAAGAGACCCAGTACTTC.

The chain links TRBV19 to TRBJ1-5; no clear D. CDR3 length: 16 residues. Per the germline V gene, CDR1 is LNHDA and CDR2 is SQIVND (reference sequence). The V gene lost 6 bases and the J gene lost 5 bases, with 20 bases spanning the gap. CDR3 sequence (DNA): TGTGCCAGTAGCTATGGTGTATCCCTTCTAGATCAGCCCCAGCATTTT. Residues: CASSYGVSLLDQPQHF.

The chain couples TRBV6-5 to TRBJ2-7; 7 bases fit TRBD1. The CDR3 length is 15 residues. Trimming cost V 5 bases and J 2 bases; bases outside gene matches: 9. The germline CDR1 and CDR2 sequences are MNHEY and SVGAGI. This CDR3 reads CASSRLQGVPYEQYF. The CDR3 coding sequence is TGTGCCAGCAGTCGACTCCAGGGGGTCCCCTACGAGCAGTACTTC.

The chain links TRBV6-5 to TRBJ2-7, with TRBD2 as a possible D gene (6 bases). CDR3 size: 14 residues. In germline, CDR1 is MNHEY, CDR2 SVGAGI. V was trimmed by 8 bases and J by 4 bases, leaving 18 bases between them. Here the CDR3 reads CASCRDSTCYEQYF. CDR3 sequence (DNA): TGTGCCAGCTGCCGGGACTCCACATGTTACGAGCAGTACTTC.

About this clone itself: The same CDR3 is also encoded by other DNA sequences in this sample. The chain combines TRBV28 with TRBJ2-2; unclear D gene. Germline CDR1 reads MDHEN; CDR2 reads SYDVKM. The CDR3 is 12 amino acids. The ends were cut back, 6 bases at V and 2 bases at J, with 4 bases in the middle. The CDR3 region is CASSLNTGELFF. Here the CDR3 DNA reads TGTGCCAGCAGCCTTAACACCGGGGAGCTGTTTTTT.

This clone occurred once. J is TRBJ2-7 and V is TRBV5-1; possibly TRBD2 for D (5 bases). The CDR3 is 16 residues long. The V gene's germline CDR1 is SGHRS and CDR2 YFSETQ. With 4 bases removed from V and 1 base from J, the gap between germline ends came to 18 bases. DNA for the CDR3: TGCGCCAGCAGCCTAGGACTTGGTAGTCGGTCCTACGAGCAGTACTTC. Amino acid sequence: CASSLGLGSRSYEQYF.

The chain carries TRBV7-2 and TRBJ2-2, with a weak D call TRBD1 (5 bases). CDR1 and CDR2 (germline): SGHTA, FQGNSA. CDR3 length: 17 amino acids. V lost 2 bases and J 7 bases, leaving 20 bases between the germline ends. The CDR3 region is CASSLLHGVRGHGELFF. The CDR3 DNA is TGTGCCAGCAGCTTATTACATGGAGTTAGGGGTCACGGGGAGCTGTTTTTT. The entire variable domain, with the rest obtained from reference TRBV7-2 and TRBJ2-2, is as follows: GAGVSQSPSNKVTEKGKDVELRCDPISGHTALYWYRQSLGQGLEFLIYFQGNSAPDKSGLPSDRFSAERTGGSVSTLTIQRTQQEDSAVYLCASSLLHGVRGHGELFFGEGSRLTVL.

A note on this clone: Distinct nucleotide sequences in the sample also encode this CDR3. CDR3 protein: CASSLGSYEQYF. Here the CDR3 DNA reads TGTGCCAGCAGCTTAGGGAGTTACGAGCAGTACTTC. The genes are TRBV7-9 and TRBJ2-7; D gene uncertain. This CDR3 has 12 residues. The germline V gene encodes CDR1 SEHNR and CDR2 FQNEAQ (reference sequence). The V gene lost 1 base and the J gene lost 4 bases, with 5 bases spanning the gap.

The J gene is TRBJ1-4, the V gene TRBV6-5, with TRBD1 identical over 8 bases. Trimming took 6 bases from V and 0 from J; bases not matched to a gene: 3. The length of the CDR3 is 15 residues. Germline CDR1 is MNHEY and CDR2 is SVGAGI. Here the CDR3 reads CASSGQGATNEKLFF. The CDR3 nucleotides read TGTGCCAGCAGCGGACAGGGTGCAACTAATGAAAAACTGTTTTTT.

The chain carries TRBV30 and TRBJ1-6; 9 bases line up with TRBD1. The ends lost 6 bases at V and 10 bases at J; junction bases unmatched: 13. The V gene's germline CDR1 is GTSNPN and CDR2 SVGIG (reference sequence). This CDR3 has 15 residues. CDR3 loop: CACTTRTGVRSPLHF. The CDR3, as DNA: TGTGCCTGCACCACCCGGACAGGGGTCCGCTCACCCCTCCACTTT.

This clone was seen at least ten times. V gene TRBV19 combines with J gene TRBJ1-5; 7 bases fit TRBD1. Germline V CDR1 and CDR2: LNHDA, SQIVND (reference sequence). V was pared by 2 bases and J by 4 bases, with 5 bases of the junction left unmatched. The CDR3 runs 15 residues. For the CDR3, the DNA is TGTGCCAGTAGTATATACAGGGGCCGTAATCAGCCCCAGCATTTT. Protein: CASSIYRGRNQPQHF. The variable domain in full, completed from reference TRBV19 and TRBJ1-5, reads DGGITQSPKYLFRKEGQNVTLSCEQNLNHDAMYWYRQDPGQGLRLIYYSQIVNDFQKGDIAEGYSVSREKKESFPLTVTSAQKNPTAFYLCASSIYRGRNQPQHFGDGTRLSIL.

V gene TRBV14 combines with J gene TRBJ2-1; D perhaps matches TRBD2 (5 bases). V was cut by 4 bases and J by 0 bases, with 16 bases left in between. CDR3 length: 17 residues. Per germline, CDR1 SGHDN and CDR2 FVKESK. DNA for the CDR3: TGTGCCAGCAGCCCTAAGCGTAAGGACTTCTCCTACAATGAGCAGTTCTTC. The encoded protein is CASSPKRKDFSYNEQFF.

The chain recombines TRBV2 with TRBJ1-5; 7 bases are shared with TRBD1. Germline CDR1 is SNHLY and CDR2 is FYNNEI. The V gene end was trimmed by 5 bases and the J gene end by 3 bases; junction bases not matched to a gene: 4. The CDR3 sequence is 14 residues long. The DNA for the CDR3 is TGTGCCAGCAGTCCTGACAGGGACAATCAGCCCCAGCATTTT. Translation: CASSPDRDNQPQHF.